This is a list of T cell receptor beta chains from one sample in a study of blood T cell repertoires in COVID-19. The protocol was immunoSEQ multiplex PCR, while the TCRdb copy is restricted to in-frame clones and leaves out a portion. Of a few hundred thousand clones listed, 88% are singletons. The sample taken for sequencing was PBMCs or T cells enriched from blood (not recorded which). The source is a woman aged 55 to 70 in a cohort exposed to, infected with or recovered from COVID-19 (not recorded which). Each CDR3 is given with its conserved first and last residue. D genes are given only for firm matches. Clone size appears in some rows only: once, few, many, or a class for an expanded clone.

>NA|TRBJ1-2|TRBV7-2|NA
TGTGCCAGCAGCTTCCGACAGGCTGGCTACACCTTC
CASSFRQAGYTF
>NA|TRBJ2-3|TRBV3-1/TRBV3-2|NA
TGTGCCAGCAGCCAGTGGGACTGGGCGGACAGCACAGATACGCAGTATTTT
CASSQWDWADSTDTQYF
>TRBD1|TRBJ1-2|TRBV28|NA
TGTGCCAGCCATCCGGACAGGGGGAATGGCTACACCTTC
CASHPDRGNGYTF
>TRBD2|TRBJ2-7|TRBV28|NA
TGTGCCAGCAGTCTGGGACTAGCGACGGTCGAGCAGTACTTC
CASSLGLATVEQYF
>NA|TRBJ1-1|TRBV30|once
TGTGCCTGGTTCAGAGAAGGGGCCGAAGAAGCTTTCTTT
CAWFREGAEEAFF
>NA|TRBJ2-1|TRBV21-1|NA
TGTGCCAGCAGCACCCGGGACAGGTCCTACAATGAGCAGTTCTTC
CASSTRDRSYNEQFF
>TRBD1|TRBJ2-7|TRBV28|NA
TGTGCCAGCAGACCCCCTCCGGGACAGGGTTTTGACGAGCAGTACTTC
CASRPPPGQGFDEQYF
>NA|TRBJ2-2|TRBV5-1|NA
TGCGCCAGCAGCTTGGGGGGCGCGAGCGGGGAGCTGTTTTTT
CASSLGGASGELFF
>NA|TRBJ1-1|TRBV10-3|NA
TGTGCCGCTGGACAGATATCGAACACTGAAGCTTTCTTT
CAAGQISNTEAFF
>NA|TRBJ1-4|TRBV6-4|NA
TGTGCCAGCAGTCGTAGATTTAATGAAAAACTGTTTTTT
CASSRRFNEKLFF
>NA|TRBJ2-7|TRBV29-1|NA
TGCAGCGTTGTACACCCGGGACAATCCTACGAGCAGTACTTC
CSVVHPGQSYEQYF
>TRBD2|TRBJ2-7|TRBV6-6|NA
TGTGCCAGCAGCTTCGGTGGGGAGGGAGGGCCCTTC
CASSFGGEGGPF
>NA|TRBJ2-3|TRBV9|NA
TGTGCCAGCAGCCCCCACGAGGATACGCAGTATTTT
CASSPHEDTQYF
>NA|TRBJ1-2|TRBV9|NA
TGTGCCAGCAACGTCCTAAACTATGGCTACACCTTC
CASNVLNYGYTF
>TRBD2|TRBJ2-7|TRBV5-4|NA
TGTGCCAGCAGCCCCAGGGGGACTAGCGGCTACGAGCAGTACTTC
CASSPRGTSGYEQYF
>TRBD1|TRBJ1-1|TRBV5-1|NA
TGCGCCAGCAGCCACTACACCAATTACAGGGGGGTCGCTGAAGCTTTCTTT
CASSHYTNYRGVAEAFF
>NA|TRBJ2-1|TRBV6-5|NA
TGTGCCAGCAGTTACGTAGCTAGCGAGGCTGAGCAGTTCTTC
CASSYVASEAEQFF
>TRBD1|TRBJ1-5|TRBV19|NA
TGTGCCAGTAGGGGACAGGGGTTCAATCAGCCCCAGCATTTT
CASRGQGFNQPQHF
>NA|TRBJ2-4|TRBV2|NA
TGTGCCAGCAGTGAGTTCCGAGAAAACATTCAGTACTTC
CASSEFRENIQYF
>NA|TRBJ1-3|TRBV30|NA
TGTGCCTGCACGGGGAGGGGCCGCTCTGGAAACACCATATATTTT
CACTGRGRSGNTIYF
>NA|TRBJ1-1|TRBV18|NA
TGTGCCAGCTTTACTAGTAACACTGAAGCTTTCTTT
CASFTSNTEAFF
>NA|TRBJ2-5|TRBV7-2|NA
TGTGCCAGCAGCTGGAGCCGGGGCGGGACGGAGACCCAGTACTTC
CASSWSRGGTETQYF
>NA|TRBJ2-5|TRBV30|NA
TGTGCCTGGAGTGATACTATCCAGACCCAGTACTTC
CAWSDTIQTQYF
>NA|TRBJ1-2|TRBV4-1|few
TGCGCCAGCAGCCAAGTCACAGTTGACTATGGCTACACCTTC
CASSQVTVDYGYTF
>TRBD1|TRBJ2-3|TRBV7-8|NA
TGTGCCAGCAGGCCGGGACAGGGGTCCGATACGCAGTATTTT
CASRPGQGSDTQYF
>TRBD1|TRBJ1-2|TRBV7-8|NA
TGTGCCAGCAGCCCCGGGGACAGTCTCTATGGCTACACCTTC
CASSPGDSLYGYTF
>NA|TRBJ1-3|TRBV10-3|NA
TGTGCCACCCAGCGGGGGATCTCTGGAAACACCATATATTTT
CATQRGISGNTIYF
>TRBD1|TRBJ2-7|TRBV15|NA
TGTGCCACCAGCAGACGAACACAGGGGGCCTACGAGCAGTACTTC
CATSRRTQGAYEQYF
>NA|TRBJ1-4|TRBV6-1|NA
TGTGCCAGCAGTGACGAATGGGGCGTTAATGAAAAACTGTTTTTT
CASSDEWGVNEKLFF
>TRBD1|TRBJ2-7|TRBV30|NA
TGTGCCTGGAGCCCCTTCGGGACAGCTGGTTTTGAGCAGTACTTC
CAWSPFGTAGFEQYF
>TRBD1|TRBJ1-1|TRBV30|NA
TGTGCCTGGAGTGTACAGAGGGGGCCAGCTTTCTTT
CAWSVQRGPAFF
>NA|TRBJ1-5|TRBV6-5|NA
TGTGCCAGCAGGAATATACAGAGTTCCAATCAGCCCCAGCATTTT
CASRNIQSSNQPQHF